The 23 T cell receptor beta chains reported below all come from one sample, sequenced in a study of tumor and adjacent non-tumor tissue in lung cancer. A modified ARM-PCR protocol with three rounds of nested PCR amplified TCRbeta. Via MiXCR, TCRdb re-called the multiplex PCR reads, giving one row per CDR3 protein. The repertoire holds roughly 93,000 distinct CDR3 sequences, 65% to 75% seen once, with approximately 16% in the top ten. RNA was extracted from bulk tissue without any cell sorting. Specimen: lung tumor tissue. The receptors here all came from a man in his 60s with non-small cell lung cancer.

As concerns this clonotype: This may be a read error, as it is one base from a much larger clone. Written as DNA, the CDR3 is TGCAGTGCCAGCACTAATCACCCTGGTGAAAAACTGTTTTTT. It codes for CSASTNHPGEKLFF. The genes are TRBV20-1 and TRBJ1-4; D not certain. V lost 6 bases, J lost 7 bases, and 18 bases lay in between. This CDR3 comprises 14 residues. Germline V lookup: CDR1 DFQATT, CDR2 SNEGSKA (reference sequence).

The chain is built from TRBV11-2 and TRBJ1-1; D is perhaps TRBD1 (5 bases). This CDR3 has 15 amino acids. V was pared by 11 bases and J by 8 bases, with 27 bases between. Germline CDR1 is SGHAT and CDR2 is FQNNGV. The CDR3 DNA follows: TGTGCCTGCGGCTTAGGGACCCGGAGAGGGTCGGAAGCTTTCTTT. Its translation is CACGLGTRRGSEAFF.

Of note for this clonotype: It may be a read error: a sequence one base away is much more abundant. As the CDR3 is not closed by the conserved phenylalanine or tryptophan, this likely results from a read error. V is TRBV20-1 and J is TRBJ2-5, with D possibly being TRBD1 (6 bases). In germline, CDR1 is DFQATT, CDR2 SNEGSKA (reference sequence). The CDR3 has 12 amino acids. Trimming stripped 6 bases from V and 0 bases from J, with 8 bases between. The CDR3 reads CSAGDNQETQYL. The CDR3 DNA follows: TGCAGTGCAGGGGACAACCAAGAGACCCAGTACCTC.

This clonotype was observed a handful of times. The germline gene is not matched at one end of the junction; a read error may be the cause. The chain uses TRBV11-2 and TRBJ2-7; D possibly uses TRBD1 or TRBD2 (6 bases each). Germline values: CDR1 SGHAT, CDR2 FQNNGV. The CDR3 extends over 17 amino acids. The CDR3 nucleotides read TGTGCCAACAGCACCCGGGTCCGGGGGCTGGGAGGTGGCGAGCAGTACTTC. The encoded protein is CANSTRVRGLGGGEQYF.

This clonotype appeared many times. The chain joins TRBV20-1 to TRBJ2-1, with D unresolved. Germline V gene data show CDR1 as DFQATT and CDR2 as SNEGSKA (reference sequence). The CDR3 is 13 residues long. Trimming cost V 8 bases and J 3 bases, with 14 bases left between them. The CDR3 DNA sequence: TGCAGTAGCCCGGGTGGGTTCTACAATGAGCAGTTCTTC. Protein: CSSPGGFYNEQFF.

Notes on this clonotype: A much bigger clone sits one base away, suggesting this may be a read error. The genes are TRBV28 and TRBJ2-1, with 10 nucleotides matching TRBD2. J gave up 0 bases and V 7 bases, and 15 bases lay outside the gene matches. This CDR3 has 19 amino acids. Germline V gene data show CDR1 as MDHEN and CDR2 as SYDVKM. The CDR3 nucleotides read TGTGCCAGCAATTCAGCACCGGGACTAGCGCCTTCCTCCTACAATGAGCAGTTCTTC. Amino acids: CASNSAPGLAPSSYNEQFF. Combining the CDR3 with reference TRBV28 and TRBJ2-1 gives the whole variable domain DVKVTQSSRYLVKRTGEKVFLECVQDMDHENMFWYRQDPGLGLRLIYFSYDVKMKEKGDIPEGYSVSREKKERFSLILESASTNQTSMYLCASNSAPGLAPSSYNEQFFGPGTRLTVL.

In the case of this clonotype: The junction does not match germline at one end; this may be a read error. J is TRBJ2-7 and V is TRBV7-9; D is undetermined. The germline V gene encodes CDR1 SEHNR and CDR2 FQNEAQ (reference sequence). The CDR3 is made up of 13 amino acids. The CDR3 DNA reads TGTGCCAGCAGCTTAGACGATACCTACGAGCAGTGCTTC. Translated, it gives CASSLDDTYEQCF.

On this clonotype itself: One end of the junction fails to match germline, which may point to a read error. V usage is TRBV12-3 or TRBV12-4 and J usage is TRBJ2-1; either TRBD1 or TRBD2 may supply D (7 bases each). The CDR3 has 15 amino acids. The CDR3 reads CASSFLGGGGNEQLF. The DNA for the CDR3 is TGTGCCAGTAGTTTTTTGGGGGGAGGGGGCAATGAGCAGCTCTTC.

Concerning this clonotype itself: A much larger clone differs by one base, so this may be a read error. This chain joins TRBV6-1 and TRBJ2-5; no firm D call. This CDR3 is built from 14 residues. The germline gives CDR1 MNHNS, CDR2 SASEGT. DNA for the CDR3: TGTGCCAGCAGGGCTGTGAAGGAGTCAGAGGCCCAGTACTTC. The encoded protein is CASRAVKESEAQYF.

This sequence joins TRBV11-2 and TRBJ1-2; TRBD1 agrees at 8 bases. CDR1 is SGHAT, CDR2 FQNNGV, per germline. CDR3 length: 14 residues. V trimming: 6 bases; J trimming: 2 bases; junction bases outside the gene matches: 5. CDR3 in amino acids: CASRDRGMNYGYTF. CDR3 nucleotide sequence: TGTGCCAGCAGAGACAGGGGAATGAACTATGGCTACACCTTC.

Note on this clonotype: The junction departs from germline at one end; a sequencing error may be responsible. The V call is TRBV5-4, the J call TRBJ2-1; 11 bases agree with TRBD2. The germline CDR1 and CDR2 sequences are SGHNT and YYREEE (reference sequence). CDR3 length: 16 amino acids. The CDR3 loop reads CTSGPGYSSGRNDQFF. The CDR3 DNA reads as TGTACCAGCGGCCCGGGGTACTCTAGCGGGAGGAATGATCAGTTCTTC.

This clonotype was detected a few times. Being one base from a much bigger clone, this may be a read error. The CDR3 DNA reads as TGTGCCAGCAGCTTGGGCGAAGAGGGCTACGAGCAGTACTTC. Protein sequence: CASSLGEEGYEQYF. V gene TRBV5-6 combines with J gene TRBJ2-7, with a possible D match to TRBD2 (5 bases). The CDR3 spans 14 residues. Per the germline V gene, CDR1 is SGHDT and CDR2 is YYEEEE. Trimming cost V 0 bases and J 3 bases, with 10 bases left between them.

Remarks on this clonotype: Possible read error: a much larger clone is one base away. The V gene is TRBV2, the J gene TRBJ2-2; 9 bases are shared with TRBD2. CDR3 length equals 16 residues. Germline CDR1 reads SNHLY; CDR2 reads FYNNEI. CDR3 sequence: CASSFSPGLAGGEPFF. The DNA of the CDR3 is TGTGCCAGCAGTTTCTCCCCGGGACTAGCAGGCGGGGAGCCGTTTTTT.

As regards this clonotype: A read error may explain this, as a much larger clone is one base away. The J gene is TRBJ2-7, the V gene TRBV20-1; D uncertain. Trimming stripped 3 bases from V and 4 bases from J, with 10 bases between. Germline V gene sequence: CDR1 DFQATT, CDR2 SNEGSKA (reference sequence). The length of the CDR3 is 12 residues. The CDR3 reads CSARIPGYEQYF. The CDR3 region has the DNA TGCAGTGCTAGGATCCCAGGATACGAGCAGTACTTC.

With regard to this clonotype: One junction end disagrees with the germline gene, perhaps due to a read error. The rearrangement uses TRBV6-1 and TRBJ2-1; TRBD1 agrees at 8 bases. The length of the CDR3 is 13 residues. Germline V gives CDR1 MNHNS, CDR2 SASEGT. This CDR3 is CANGQGSYNEQLF. CDR3 coding DNA: TGTGCCAATGGACAGGGCTCCTACAATGAGCAGTTATTT.

The V and J genes are TRBV28 and TRBJ1-5; D perhaps matches TRBD1 (6 bases). Germline values: CDR1 MDHEN, CDR2 SYDVKM. CDR3 length equals 16 residues. The CDR3, as DNA: TGTGCTATCAGGGTATTAGGGGGACAAGAGGATCAGCCCCAGCATTTT. This encodes CAIRVLGGQEDQPQHF.

About this clonotype: Given a much more abundant clone one base away, this may be a read error. This chain connects TRBV5-1 to TRBJ2-1, with 7 bases identical to TRBD1. Germline trimming cut 4 bases from V and 7 bases from J; bases unmatched to any gene: 8. Germline-derived CDR1 and CDR2 are SGHRS and YFSETQ. This CDR3 comprises 14 residues. The CDR3 spells CASSQGEGANEQFF. CDR3 sequence (DNA): TGCGCCAGCAGCCAGGGAGAGGGGGCGAATGAGCAGTTCTTC.

For this clonotype: One base away lies a much larger clone, so this may be a sequencing read error. The chain carries TRBV5-1 and TRBJ2-2; the D is unclear. Germline CDR1 reads SGHRS; CDR2 reads YFSETQ. V was cut by 0 bases and J by 9 bases, with 9 bases left in between. The CDR3 consists of 13 residues. The CDR3 region has the DNA TGCGCCAGCAGCTTGGAAAGGGTAAGGGAGCTGTTTTTT. Translating gives CASSLERVRELFF.

The CDR3 region has the DNA TGTGCCAGCAGCACAGGGGAGGCTGGGGCCAACGTCCTGACTTTC. This sequence encodes CASSTGEAGANVLTF. V is TRBV28 and J is TRBJ2-6; weak D call: TRBD1 (7 bases). CDR1 is MDHEN, CDR2 SYDVKM, per germline. The length of the CDR3 is 15 residues. V was pared by 6 bases and J by 2 bases, with 11 bases between.

As regards this clonotype: Being one base from a much bigger clone, this may be a read error. The V call is TRBV25-1, the J call TRBJ2-5, with 8 bases fitting TRBD2. This CDR3 spans 14 amino acids. Germline assignment: CDR1 MGHDK and CDR2 SYGVNS. This chain's CDR3 is CASSATSGQETHYF. The CDR3 DNA is TGTGCCAGCAGTGCAACTAGCGGACAAGAGACCCACTACTTC. The variable domain in full, with the rest retrieved from reference TRBV25-1 and TRBJ2-5, is EADIYQTPRYLVIGTGKKITLECSQTMGHDKMYWYQQDPGMELHLIHYSYGVNSTEKGDLSSESTVSRIRTEHFPLTLESARPSHTSQYLCASSATSGQETHYFGPGTRLLVL.

This rearrangement joins TRBV6-6 to TRBJ2-2; 14 nucleotides align to TRBD2. The V and J ends lost 5 bases and 5 bases, in that order; junction bases with no gene match: 13. Germline assignment: CDR1 MNHNY and CDR2 SVGAGI (reference sequence). The CDR3 totals 19 residues. The CDR3 spells CASSNASGLAGVKTGELFF. CDR3 nucleotide sequence: TGTGCCAGCAGTAACGCCTCGGGACTAGCGGGAGTGAAGACCGGGGAGCTGTTTTTT.

Concerning this clonotype itself: At one of its ends the junction is not consistent with the germline gene, which may arise from a read error. This chain joins TRBV4-3 and TRBJ1-2, with 7 bases aligning to TRBD1. Germline V gene sequence: CDR1 LGHNA, CDR2 YSLEER. This CDR3 has 14 amino acids. The DNA of the CDR3 is TGTGCCAGCAGCCACCCCGACAGGGTGACTAGCTACACCTTC. Protein sequence: CASSHPDRVTSYTF.

The sample holds a few counts of this clonotype. This sequence joins TRBV11-2 and TRBJ2-7; a weak D match, TRBD1 (6 bases). The CDR3 is 13 amino acids. With 2 bases removed from V and 4 bases from J, the gap between germline ends came to 9 bases. Germline lookup yields CDR1 SGHAT and CDR2 FQNNGV. The CDR3 sequence: CASSLTQGYEQYF. CDR3 nucleotides: TGTGCCAGCAGCTTAACACAGGGTTACGAGCAGTACTTC.